This TCR beta chain was found in a study of cytomegalovirus exposure and HLA in healthy donors. Both 60 Vbeta primers and 13 Jbeta primers went into the PCR. Data came from immunoSEQ multiplex PCR; TCRdb stores just in-frame clones and leaves some out. Among over 80,000 clones, around 79% were seen once, and the ten largest hold 6%. General study findings and limits: Previous analysis showed most TCR beta V segments were productive about 87% or about 30% of the time. Overall, 164 TCR beta chains were annotated as cytomegalovirus-associated. Researchers reported from a later analysis that most CMV-associated TCR beta chains appeared HLA-restricted. There were reportedly fewer N-insertions in an Asian-associated ancestry cluster than the roughly 670-donor mean, in a later analysis.

The CDR3 sequence is 12 residues long. Germline V gene data show CDR1 as GTSNPN and CDR2 as SVGIG (reference sequence). V was cut by 5 bases and J by 1 base, with 5 bases left in between. With respect to this clone: Its specificity is not known.

The TCR was taken from a female donor in good health and CMV-seronegative. V usage is TRBV30 and J usage is TRBJ2-2; tentative D call: TRBD1 (5 bases). The sequenced sample was PBMCs. The DNA for the CDR3 is TGTGCCTGGGGACAGAACACCGGGGAGCTGTTTTTT. Its translation: CAWGQNTGELFF.